A selection of T cell receptor beta chains follows, all from one sample in a study of cytotoxic CD8 clonotypes in ibrutinib-treated CLL. Produced via immunoSEQ multiplex PCR; TCRdb's table is partial and in-frame only. The sample holds about 12,000 clones; 55% to 65% are singletons and the top ten take 25%. The sequenced sample was PBMCs, obtained before ibrutinib treatment. The origin of the receptors is a human donor with chronic lymphocytic leukemia. Both conserved end residues are part of each CDR3. Each record gives: V gene, D gene, J gene, clone size, CDR3 protein, CDR3 DNA. A D gene is named only where the DNA matches it firmly. Clone sizes are given selectively: once, few, many, or a class where the clone is expanded.

TRBV11-3	NA	TRBJ1-4	NA	CASSLATNEKLFF	TGTGCCAGCAGCCTAGCAACTAATGAAAAACTGTTTTTT
TRBV27	TRBD1	TRBJ1-6	NA	CASSLTRQGNSPLHF	TGTGCCAGCAGTCTCACCAGACAGGGAAATTCACCCCTCCACTTT
TRBV19	NA	TRBJ1-2	NA	CASSIGGYNYGYTF	TGTGCCAGTAGTATCGGGGGGTATAACTATGGCTACACCTTC
TRBV20-1	NA	TRBJ2-5	NA	CSAGSQETQYF	TGCAGTGCTGGCTCCCAAGAGACCCAGTACTTC
TRBV5-1	NA	TRBJ2-5	NA	CASSLDTLGAQYF	TGCGCCAGCAGCTTGGACACCCTGGGGGCCCAGTACTTC
TRBV2	NA	TRBJ2-1	NA	CASSENSYNEQFF	TGTGCCAGCAGTGAAAACAGCTACAATGAGCAGTTCTTC
TRBV5-1	TRBD2	TRBJ2-3	once	CASSQSGGAPDTQYF	TGCGCCAGCAGCCAAAGCGGGGGGGCCCCAGATACGCAGTATTTT
TRBV2	TRBD1	TRBJ1-5	few	CASTRTGGSNQPQHF	TGTGCCAGCACCCGGACAGGGGGCAGCAATCAGCCCCAGCATTTT
TRBV7-3	NA	TRBJ2-3	NA	CASSDKGGHTDTQYF	TGTGCCAGCAGCGATAAGGGGGGTCACACAGATACGCAGTATTTT
TRBV6-6	TRBD2	TRBJ2-3	NA	CASSYPWTSGDTQYF	TGTGCCAGCAGTTACCCTTGGACTAGCGGAGATACGCAGTATTTT
TRBV19	TRBD1	TRBJ1-6	NA	CASSTRTGGVGSYNSPLHF	TGTGCCAGTAGTACGCGGACAGGGGGAGTGGGCTCCTATAATTCACCCCTCCACTTT
TRBV27	TRBD2	TRBJ2-2	NA	CASSLTSSGGLNTGELFF	TGTGCCAGCAGTCTGACCTCTAGCGGGGGCCTAAACACCGGGGAGCTGTTTTTT
TRBV15	NA	TRBJ1-5	NA	CATSRETYNQPQHF	TGTGCCACCAGCAGAGAGACCTATAATCAGCCCCAGCATTTT
TRBV23-1	NA	TRBJ1-1	NA	CASSPMTGNTEAFF	TGCGCCAGCAGCCCAATGACAGGGAACACTGAAGCTTTCTTT
TRBV5-5	NA	TRBJ1-2	NA	CASSLEPDYGYTF	TGTGCCAGCAGCTTGGAGCCTGACTATGGCTACACCTTC
TRBV6-5	TRBD1	TRBJ2-5	NA	CASSSGQVGETQYF	TGTGCCAGCAGTTCGGGACAGGTAGGGGAGACCCAGTACTTC
TRBV5-1	NA	TRBJ1-1	NA	CASSLARGAQATEAFF	TGCGCCAGCAGCTTGGCCAGAGGGGCGCAGGCCACTGAAGCTTTCTTT
TRBV2	NA	TRBJ2-7	medium-sized	CASSGPGEQYF	TGTGCCAGCAGTGGCCCTGGCGAGCAGTACTTC
TRBV7-8	TRBD1	TRBJ2-7	NA	CASSPGQGAGGEQYF	TGTGCCAGCAGCCCGGGACAGGGGGCGGGAGGCGAGCAGTACTTC
TRBV28	NA	TRBJ2-5	NA	CASSLKGARETQYF	TGTGCCAGCAGTTTAAAAGGGGCGCGGGAGACCCAGTACTTC
TRBV7-2	NA	TRBJ1-5	NA	CASSLAGVSNQPQHF	TGTGCCAGCAGCTTAGCGGGTGTTAGCAATCAGCCCCAGCATTTT
TRBV28	NA	TRBJ2-7	NA	CASSLLRTQQYF	TGTGCCAGCAGTCTCCTTCGGACCCAGCAGTACTTC
TRBV10-2	TRBD1	TRBJ2-7	NA	CASSPDRGEQYF	TGCGCCAGCAGTCCAGACAGGGGCGAGCAGTACTTC
TRBV5-4	TRBD2	TRBJ2-3	NA	CASSPTGLAGPTDTQYF	TGCGCCAGCAGCCCTACGGGACTAGCGGGGCCCACAGATACGCAGTATTTT
TRBV30	TRBD1	TRBJ1-2	NA	CAWSDRGKGYGYTF	TGTGCCTGGAGTGACAGGGGAAAGGGCTATGGCTACACCTTC
TRBV7-9	NA	TRBJ1-1	NA	CASSRGGNTEAFF	TGTGCCAGCAGCCGTGGGGGTAACACTGAAGCTTTCTTT
TRBV18	NA	TRBJ1-2	few	CASSPQARLNRVASRGYTF	TGTGCCAGCTCACCACAGGCGAGACTGAACCGCGTCGCGTCTCGGGGCTACACCTTC
TRBV6-5	TRBD1	TRBJ2-7	NA	CASSSRDSPFYEQYF	TGTGCCAGCAGTTCCCGGGACAGTCCTTTTTACGAGCAGTACTTC
TRBV9	TRBD1	TRBJ2-2	NA	CASSAWTGLTGELFF	TGTGCCAGCAGCGCTTGGACAGGGTTGACGGGGGAGCTGTTTTTT
TRBV30	TRBD1	TRBJ2-2	NA	CAWTGGVYGELFF	TGTGCCTGGACAGGGGGAGTTTACGGGGAGCTGTTTTTT
TRBV7-9	NA	TRBJ1-1	few	CASSWSGAEAFF	TGTGCCAGCAGCTGGTCGGGGGCTGAAGCTTTCTTT
TRBV4-1	TRBD1	TRBJ2-2	few	CASSPTGHTDGELFF	TGCGCCAGCAGTCCGACAGGGCATACGGACGGGGAGCTGTTTTTT
TRBV7-9	NA	TRBJ1-1	NA	CASSLGGPEAFF	TGTGCCAGCAGCTTAGGGGGTCCTGAAGCTTTCTTT
TRBV4-2	TRBD1	TRBJ1-2	NA	CASSRTPGQGDNYGYTF	TGTGCCAGCAGCCGTACCCCAGGACAGGGAGACAACTATGGCTACACCTTC
TRBV11-3	TRBD1	TRBJ2-5	NA	CASSYGTGGIETQYF	TGTGCCAGCAGTTACGGGACAGGGGGTATCGAGACCCAGTACTTC
TRBV5-1	TRBD1	TRBJ2-2	NA	CASSSGQGTGELFF	TGCGCCAGCAGCTCGGGACAGGGCACCGGGGAGCTGTTTTTT
TRBV7-6	TRBD1	TRBJ2-7	few	CASSSLRGPFTGEQYF	TGTGCCAGCAGCTCGCTAAGGGGGCCGTTCACGGGGGAGCAGTACTTC
TRBV2	TRBD1	TRBJ2-3	few	CASSAGTASTDTQYF	TGTGCCAGCAGCGCCGGGACAGCTAGCACAGATACGCAGTATTTT
TRBV6-5	NA	TRBJ1-5	NA	CASSLDIYSNQPQHF	TGTGCCAGCAGTTTGGACATTTATAGCAATCAGCCCCAGCATTTT
TRBV7-9	NA	TRBJ2-5	NA	CASSFGYQETQYF	TGTGCCAGCAGCTTTGGGTACCAAGAGACCCAGTACTTC
TRBV6-5	TRBD1	TRBJ1-3	NA	CASSRDRAEGNTIYF	TGTGCCAGCAGTCGCGACAGGGCTGAGGGAAACACCATATATTTT
TRBV11-2	TRBD1	TRBJ1-1	few	CASSSTGFNTEAFF	TGTGCCAGCAGCTCGACAGGGTTCAACACTGAAGCTTTCTTT
TRBV7-9	TRBD1	TRBJ2-1	NA	CASSPGQGWGEQFF	TGTGCCAGCAGCCCGGGACAGGGTTGGGGTGAGCAGTTCTTC
TRBV7-9	TRBD2	TRBJ2-4	NA	CASSLGGGNIQYF	TGTGCCAGCAGCTTAGGCGGGGGGAACATTCAGTACTTC
TRBV11-2	NA	TRBJ1-4	few	CASSPTFGTFKLFF	TGTGCCAGCAGCCCCACGTTTGGGACATTCAAACTGTTTTTT
TRBV5-6	TRBD1	TRBJ1-5	NA	CASNVDRDSNQPQHF	TGTGCCAGCAACGTAGACAGGGATAGCAATCAGCCCCAGCATTTT
TRBV18	TRBD1	TRBJ1-3	NA	CASSPGQGSSGNTIYF	TGTGCCAGCTCACCTGGACAGGGGTCCTCTGGAAACACCATATATTTT
TRBV7-2	TRBD2	TRBJ2-5	NA	CASSLPAGGRETQYF	TGTGCCAGCAGCCTCCCAGCGGGGGGGAGAGAGACCCAGTACTTC
TRBV27	NA	TRBJ2-6	NA	CASMWGGANVLTF	TGTGCCAGCATGTGGGGTGGGGCCAACGTCCTGACTTTC
TRBV2	NA	TRBJ1-1	once	CASSSEVTPKAFF	TGTGCCAGCAGCTCGGAGGTCACTCCTAAAGCTTTCTTT
TRBV6-1	NA	TRBJ2-4	NA	CASSDVSGGNIQYF	TGTGCCAGCAGTGATGTTAGTGGAGGGAACATTCAGTACTTC
TRBV28	NA	TRBJ1-5	NA	CASSFPGSNQPQHF	TGTGCCAGCAGTTTCCCAGGCAGCAATCAGCCCCAGCATTTT
TRBV27	NA	TRBJ2-3	few	CASRPHTDTQYF	TGTGCCAGCAGACCACACACAGATACGCAGTATTTT
TRBV6-5	NA	TRBJ1-2	few	CASSYIQGSSYTF	TGTGCCAGCAGTTACATCCAGGGGAGCAGCTACACCTTC